This T cell receptor beta chain originates from a study of blood T cell repertoires in COVID-19. On the study more broadly: There were acute and convalescent COVID-19 samples, and they came from the United States, Italy and Spain.

Profiled with immunoSEQ multiplex PCR; TCRdb holds only in-frame clones, not every one. Among 250,000 to 350,000 clones listed, 75% to 95% were seen once. The clonotype was recovered from a woman between 25 and 40 years old with COVID-19, enrolled during active disease. What was sequenced was peripheral blood.

The CDR3, as DNA: TGTGCCAGCAGCTTCATAGCGGGAGAGCAGTACTTC. It yields the protein CASSFIAGEQYF. The chain recombines TRBV5-4 with TRBJ2-7; 8 bases agree with TRBD2. CDR1 and CDR2 (germline): SGHNT, YYREEE (reference sequence). The CDR3 runs to 12 residues. The ends lost 2 bases at V and 7 bases at J; junction bases unmatched: 2.